Listed here are 3 T cell receptor beta chains from one sample, sequenced in a study of blood T cell repertoires in COVID-19. Sequencing was performed with immunoSEQ multiplex PCR; in TCRdb, only in-frame clones are kept and a portion is missing. The data contain roughly 200,000 clones, approximately 83% of them singletons. Sequencing used peripheral blood. The source of these receptors is a human donor in a cohort sampled during active COVID-19.

The chain uses TRBV27 and TRBJ2-7, with 7 bases matching TRBD2. V trimming: 5 bases; J trimming: 3 bases; junction bases outside the gene matches: 7. The length of the CDR3 is 14 residues. CDR1 and CDR2 from the germline V gene are MNHEY and SMNVEV (reference sequence). CDR3 protein: CASSREAGNYEQYF. The CDR3 DNA is TGTGCCAGCAGTCGGGAAGCGGGGAACTACGAGCAGTACTTC.

CDR3 region: CASSAGAGDTEAFF. The CDR3 DNA is TGTGCCAGCAGCGCGGGGGCAGGGGACACTGAAGCTTTCTTT. V is TRBV11-3 and J is TRBJ1-1, with D possibly TRBD1 on 6 matching bases. Germline loops: CDR1 SGHNT, CDR2 YENEEA. Trimming took 5 bases from V and 3 from J, leaving 13 bases between them. This CDR3 contains 14 residues.

This clone was observed once. V and J are TRBV7-6 and TRBJ1-1; a possible D gene is TRBD1 (6 bases). In germline, CDR1 is SGHVS, CDR2 FNYEAQ. CDR3 size: 15 residues. Deletions cut 6 bases from V and 1 base from J, with 15 bases between. As DNA, the CDR3 is TGTGCCAGCAGTTCGGCGGGGGGCGGGAACACTGAAGCTTTCTTT. This sequence encodes CASSSAGGGNTEAFF.